A selection of T cell receptor beta chains follows, all from one sample in a study of CD8 T cells in Susac syndrome. TCRdb reprocessed the immunoSEQ multiplex PCR reads with MiXCR, giving one entry per CDR3 protein. Of 200,000 to 250,000 distinct CDR3 sequences in the sample, 95% were seen once. Specimen: CD4+ T cells from PBMCs. The receptors originated from a human donor with multiple sclerosis. Both conserved end residues are part of each CDR3. Fields, in order: J gene, V gene, CDR3 length, D gene, clone size, CDR3 DNA, CDR3 protein. A D gene is named only where the DNA matches it firmly. Size is omitted from some rows. Given values are once, few, many or a class for expanded clones.

TRBJ1-1 TRBV25-1 13 . . TGTGCCAGCAGTGCCTCTGTGAACACTGAAGCTTTCTTT CASSASVNTEAFF
TRBJ1-2 TRBV15 18 TRBD1 . TGTGCCACCAGCAGAGACATCTTACATCAGGACAGGTCTAATGGCTACACCTTC CATSRDILHQDRSNGYTF
TRBJ2-5 TRBV30 11 . . TGTGCCTCCCGGACAGCAGAGACCCAGTACTTC CASRTAETQYF
TRBJ1-5 TRBV29-1 15 . . TGCAGCGTTGGCTCCGTCGGGGGAAGCAATCAGCCCCAGCATTTT CSVGSVGGSNQPQHF
TRBJ1-1 TRBV30 12 . . TGTGCCTGGGGGGCAGGGGATGCTGAAGCTTTCTTT CAWGAGDAEAFF
TRBJ1-2 TRBV11-2 13 TRBD1 . TGTGCCAGCAGTGAACAGGGGGCGAATGGCTACACCTTC CASSEQGANGYTF
TRBJ2-7 TRBV4-1 15 . . TGCGCCAGCAGCCAATCCCCGGCCGACCGCTACGAGCAGTACTTC CASSQSPADRYEQYF
TRBJ2-3 TRBV20-1 13 TRBD2 . TGCAGTGCAGGCTTGAGGTGGGGGGAGGGCGAGTATTTT CSAGLRWGEGEYF
TRBJ2-3 TRBV25-1 14 TRBD2 . TGTGCCAGCCACGGACTAGCGGTGACAGATACGCAGTATTTT CASHGLAVTDTQYF
TRBJ2-7 TRBV7-3 15 TRBD2 . TGTGCCAGCAGCTCTCCGGGACTAGCTTCCTACGAGCAGTACTTC CASSSPGLASYEQYF
TRBJ1-6 TRBV20-1 16 . . TGCAGTGCTAGAGCTCAGACGGGAGACTATAATTCACCCCTCCACTTT CSARAQTGDYNSPLHF
TRBJ2-3 TRBV7-9 14 . . TGTGCCAGCAGCTTAATGCTAGCTGAAGATACGCAGTATTTT CASSLMLAEDTQYF
TRBJ2-3 TRBV30 15 . once TGTGCCTGGAGTGTACAAAGCGGAGGCACAGATACGCAGTATTTT CAWSVQSGGTDTQYF